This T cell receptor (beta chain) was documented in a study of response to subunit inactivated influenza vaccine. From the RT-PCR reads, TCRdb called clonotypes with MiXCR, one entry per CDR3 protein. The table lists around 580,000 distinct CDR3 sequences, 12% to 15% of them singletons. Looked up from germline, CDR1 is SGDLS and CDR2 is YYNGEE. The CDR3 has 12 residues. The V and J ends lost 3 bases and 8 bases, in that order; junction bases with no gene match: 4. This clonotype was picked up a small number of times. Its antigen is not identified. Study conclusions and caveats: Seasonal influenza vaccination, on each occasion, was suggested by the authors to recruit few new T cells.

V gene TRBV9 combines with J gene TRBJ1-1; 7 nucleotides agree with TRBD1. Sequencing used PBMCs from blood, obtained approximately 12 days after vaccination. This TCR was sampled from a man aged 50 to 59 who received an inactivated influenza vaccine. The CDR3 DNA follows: TGTGCCAGCAGCGGGGACAGCCTAGAAGCTTTCTTT. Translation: CASSGDSLEAFF.